Below, 2 T cell receptor beta chains from the same sample are listed, as sequenced in a study of T cell changes during pregnancy in multiple sclerosis. Data came from immunoSEQ multiplex PCR; TCRdb stores just in-frame clones and leaves some out. The sample has about 70,000 clones; approximately 94% are singletons. The sample here was peripheral blood, taken in the third trimester of pregnancy. The origin of the receptors is a female donor with multiple sclerosis, enrolled in a pregnancy study.

This rearrangement joins TRBV7-6 to TRBJ2-1; D is undetermined. This CDR3 comprises 14 residues. Trimming pared 5 bases from V and 7 bases from J, leaving 15 bases between. Per germline, CDR1 SGHVS and CDR2 FNYEAQ. Here the CDR3 reads CASSPAVVGNEQFF. The DNA of the CDR3 is TGTGCCAGCAGCCCTGCGGTTGTGGGTAATGAGCAGTTCTTC.

This chain uses TRBV20-1 with TRBJ2-7; D is ambiguous. CDR3 size: 11 residues. The germline gives CDR1 DFQATT, CDR2 SNEGSKA (reference sequence). Between the trimmed V and J ends, which lost 3 bases and 3 bases, there was a span of 6 bases. This chain's CDR3 is CSASPGYEQYF. The CDR3 DNA reads TGCAGTGCTAGTCCGGGCTACGAGCAGTACTTC.